These 19 T cell receptor beta chains were all obtained from the same sample, sequenced in a study of cytomegalovirus exposure and HLA in healthy donors. PCR primers comprised 60 Vbeta and 13 Jbeta primers. Assay used: immunoSEQ multiplex PCR; TCRdb lists only in-frame clones, some missing. Of 40,000 or so clones in the sample, 85% to 95% were seen once. Sequencing was performed on PBMCs. These receptors came from a young woman in good health and CMV-seronegative.

The chain's CDR3 is CASSLAGIEQYF. In DNA, the CDR3 is TGTGCCAGCTCACTCGCAGGGATTGAGCAGTACTTC. The chain carries TRBV18 and TRBJ2-5; TRBD1 might be the D (5 bases). In germline, CDR1 is KGHSH, CDR2 LQKENI. This CDR3 spans 12 amino acids. Trimming cost V 4 bases and J 11 bases, with 14 bases left between them.

The CDR3 DNA follows: TGTGCCAGCAGGCCGAGGCCGGGACAGGGTGACACTGAAGCTTTCTTT. Its protein is CASRPRPGQGDTEAFF. V and J are TRBV7-3 and TRBJ1-1; 9 nucleotides line up with TRBD1. Trimming cost V 6 bases and J 3 bases; bases outside gene matches: 11. Germline lookup yields CDR1 SGHTA and CDR2 FQGTGA. The CDR3 runs 16 residues.

V usage is TRBV28 and J usage is TRBJ1-5; D is perhaps TRBD1 (5 bases). From germline, CDR1 is MDHEN and CDR2 SYDVKM. The V and J ends lost 2 bases and 5 bases respectively, with 16 bases between them. This CDR3 is built from 16 residues. The CDR3 sequence is CASSLAGVGRDQPQHF. In DNA, the CDR3 is TGTGCCAGCAGTTTAGCGGGGGTCGGAAGGGATCAGCCCCAGCATTTT.

The chain recombines TRBV5-1 with TRBJ1-1, with D possibly TRBD1 on 5 matching bases. From germline, CDR1 is SGHRS and CDR2 YFSETQ. There are 14 residues in the CDR3. Trimming left V 6 bases short and J 0 bases short, with 12 bases between. In DNA, the CDR3 is TGCGCCAGCAAGGGAGGGGTGCTGAACACTGAAGCTTTCTTT. Translating gives CASKGGVLNTEAFF.

The gene calls are TRBV19 and TRBJ2-5; TRBD2 matches 15 bases. The CDR3 has 16 residues. J lost 7 bases, V lost 4 bases, and 7 bases had no gene match. CDR1 and CDR2 (germline): LNHDA, SQIVND (reference sequence). CDR3 nucleotide sequence: TGTGCCAGTAGTACACGGACTAGCGGGAGGGTAGGGACCCAGTACTTC. This translates into CASSTRTSGRVGTQYF.

The rearrangement links TRBV11-3 to TRBJ2-5, with 10 nucleotides matching TRBD2. After removal of 5 bases from V and 4 bases from J, the junction contained 4 bases not matched to a gene. Germline CDR1 is SGHNT and CDR2 is YENEEA. The CDR3 runs 14 residues. CDR3 coding DNA: TGTGCCAGCAGCCTTATAGCGGGAGGAGAGACCCAGTACTTC. It yields the protein CASSLIAGGETQYF.

The J gene is TRBJ1-4, the V gene TRBV4-3; 10 bases are shared with TRBD1. Germline CDR1 is LGHNA and CDR2 is YSLEER. The J segment lost 8 bases and the V segment lost 1 base, leaving 4 bases of the junction unmatched. The CDR3 loop spans 15 amino acids. The CDR3 DNA reads TGCGCCAGCAGCCAAGTAGGGACAGGGGACGAAAAACTGTTTTTT. It specifies CASSQVGTGDEKLFF.

The chain carries TRBV30 and TRBJ1-5; the D is unclear. The CDR3 runs 13 residues. Germline-derived CDR1 and CDR2 are GTSNPN and SVGIG (reference sequence). Trimming took off 2 bases at V and 1 base at J, with 6 bases between the two ends. The CDR3 region has the DNA TGTGCCTGGAGTAGAGGGAGCAATCAGCCCCAGCATTTT. Translation gives CAWSRGSNQPQHF.

The V and J genes are TRBV7-3 and TRBJ1-2; D is possibly TRBD1 (5 bases). The V end lost 2 bases, the J end lost 6 bases, and 7 bases lay between the germline ends. The CDR3 covers 12 residues. Per the germline V gene, CDR1 is SGHTA and CDR2 is FQGTGA. CDR3 amino acids: CASSLPGNGYTF. The CDR3 DNA reads as TGTGCCAGCAGCTTACCAGGGAATGGCTACACCTTC.

This chain uses TRBV6-6 with TRBJ1-5; a possible D gene is TRBD1 (6 bases). Trimming stripped 6 bases from V and 5 bases from J, with 17 bases between. CDR1 and CDR2 (germline): MNHNY, SVGAGI (reference sequence). CDR3 size: 15 residues. The CDR3 loop is CASRFGGLRDQPQHF. CDR3 DNA sequence: TGTGCCAGCAGATTCGGGGGGCTGAGGGATCAGCCCCAGCATTTT.

The CDR3 protein is CASSQEVETTNNEQFF. The CDR3 DNA sequence: TGCGCCAGCAGCCAAGAGGTCGAGACAACGAACAATGAGCAGTTCTTC. The chain carries TRBV4-1 and TRBJ2-1; D not resolved. Looked up from germline, CDR1 is MGHRA and CDR2 is YSYEKL. Trimming removed 0 bases at V and 5 bases at J, with 14 bases between. The CDR3 has 16 amino acids.

The CDR3 DNA reads as TGTGCCATCGGTTTGGAGGGCGGGAGGGCCGGGTACAATGAGCAGTTCTTC. As protein: CAIGLEGGRAGYNEQFF. The chain uses TRBV27 and TRBJ2-1; 9 nucleotides match TRBD2. Germline CDR1 and CDR2: MNHEY and SMNVEV (reference sequence). Trimming took 10 bases from V and 4 from J; bases not matched to a gene: 17. The CDR3 contains 17 residues.

Points on this clone: A read error may account for a junction end that differs from germline. This chain joins TRBV7-7 and TRBJ2-1; 13 bases fit TRBD2. The CDR3 covers 15 residues. Germline V CDR1 and CDR2: SSHAT, FNYEAQ (reference sequence). In DNA form, the CDR3 reads TGTGCTAGCAGCCGGACTAGCGGGAGTCTGGTTGAGCAGTTCTTC. It translates to CASSRTSGSLVEQFF.

The J gene is TRBJ2-2, the V gene TRBV7-2, with 12 bases identical to TRBD2. Unmatched junction bases numbered 6, after V lost 5 bases and J lost 5 bases. The CDR3 spans 16 residues. CDR1 is SGHTA, CDR2 FQGNSA, per germline. The CDR3 is CASSATSGRRTGELFF. The CDR3 DNA is TGTGCCAGCAGCGCGACTAGCGGGAGACGTACCGGGGAGCTGTTTTTT.

The chain's CDR3 is CASSIDRVVTQYF. The CDR3 DNA sequence: TGTGCCAGCAGTATAGACAGGGTGGTGACCCAGTACTTC. The chain uses TRBV6-1 and TRBJ2-5; TRBD1 matches at 7 bases. Germline CDR1 reads MNHNS; CDR2 reads SASEGT. Germline trimming cut 5 bases from V and 7 bases from J; bases unmatched to any gene: 7. The CDR3 extends over 13 amino acids.

The chain recombines TRBV4-1 with TRBJ1-1; possible D gene TRBD1, 5 bases. V was pared by 1 base and J by 4 bases, with 16 bases between. Germline V gene sequence: CDR1 MGHRA, CDR2 YSYEKL. The CDR3 contains 16 residues. Here the CDR3 DNA reads TGCGCCAGCAGCCAAGGGGGAAGGGACGGGGGCACTGAAGCTTTCTTT. As protein: CASSQGGRDGGTEAFF.

The J gene is TRBJ2-5, the V gene TRBV28; the match to TRBD2 covers 10 bases. CDR3 length: 14 amino acids. Germline V gene lookup returns CDR1 MDHEN and CDR2 SYDVKM. J lost 1 base, V lost 9 bases, and 5 bases had no gene match. CDR3 coding DNA: TGTGCCAGTAAGCTAGCGGGAGCCCAAGAGACCCAGTACTTC. Translated: CASKLAGAQETQYF.

The chain uses TRBV28 and TRBJ1-5; D gene ambiguous. CDR3 length: 14 residues. Per germline, CDR1 MDHEN and CDR2 SYDVKM. Trimming pared 7 bases from V and 3 bases from J, leaving 13 bases between. The DNA for the CDR3 is TGTGCCAGCACTCTCTACAGTAACAATCAGCCCCAGCATTTT. Its protein product is CASTLYSNNQPQHF.

The rearrangement joins TRBV9 to TRBJ2-1; perhaps TRBD1 as D (5 bases). Germline loops: CDR1 SGDLS, CDR2 YYNGEE. There are 13 residues in the CDR3. With 0 bases removed from V and 9 bases from J, the gap between germline ends came to 10 bases. The CDR3 DNA is TGTGCCAGCAGCGTAGTAGGGGTGGGTGAGCAGTTCTTC. This translates into CASSVVGVGEQFF.